Below are 27 T cell receptor beta chains sequenced from a single sample in a study of cytomegalovirus exposure and HLA in healthy donors. The PCR had 60 Vbeta and 13 Jbeta primers. Clones were read by immunoSEQ multiplex PCR, and TCRdb kept only the in-frame ones, dropping some. The data contain around 200,000 clones, 70% to 80% of them singletons. Material for sequencing was PBMCs. The receptor source for this set is a woman aged 55 to 70 in good health and CMV-seropositive.

The chain employs TRBV2 and TRBJ1-4; maybe TRBD1 (5 bases). Germline V gives CDR1 SNHLY, CDR2 FYNNEI. The V gene lost 4 bases and the J gene lost 7 bases, with 13 bases spanning the gap. CDR3 length: 14 amino acids. The CDR3 protein is CASSARQTGEKLFF. The CDR3 coding sequence is TGTGCCAGCAGTGCCCGACAGACCGGTGAAAAACTGTTTTTT.

The V call is TRBV5-1, the J call TRBJ1-4; TRBD1 agrees at 9 bases. J lost 5 bases, V lost 1 base, and 3 bases had no gene match. The germline V gene encodes CDR1 SGHRS and CDR2 YFSETQ. CDR3 length: 15 residues. Here the CDR3 reads CASSLTGTGNEKLFF. The CDR3 nucleotides read TGCGCCAGCAGCTTGACCGGGACAGGGAATGAAAAACTGTTTTTT.

The V call is TRBV13, the J call TRBJ1-1; the D gene is possibly TRBD1 (6 bases). V was shortened by 5 bases and J by 1 base, with 14 bases between the two germline ends. Germline CDR1 PRHDT, CDR2 FYEKMQ (reference sequence). This CDR3 is 15 amino acids long. The CDR3 region has the DNA TGTGCCAGCAGCCTACCACAGGGAGAGAACACTGAAGCTTTCTTT. Residues: CASSLPQGENTEAFF. Combining the CDR3 with reference TRBV13 and TRBJ1-1 gives the whole variable domain AAGVIQSPRHLIKEKRETATLKCYPIPRHDTVYWYQQGPGQDPQFLISFYEKMQSDKGSIPDRFSAQQFSDYHSELNMSSLELGDSALYFCASSLPQGENTEAFFGQGTRLTVV.

This chain uses TRBV5-1 with TRBJ2-3; 13 bases agree with TRBD2. Germline values: CDR1 SGHRS, CDR2 YFSETQ. The CDR3 has 15 amino acids. The V and J ends lost 4 bases and 3 bases, in that order; junction bases with no gene match: 2. The CDR3 protein is CASSRLAGGTDTQYF. CDR3 sequence (DNA): TGCGCCAGCAGCCGACTAGCGGGAGGAACAGATACGCAGTATTTT.

This clone has a handful of counts. V is TRBV28 and J is TRBJ1-5; D may be TRBD1 (5 bases). Trimming took off 5 bases at V and 4 bases at J, with 12 bases between the two ends. There are 14 residues in the CDR3. CDR1 and CDR2 from the germline V gene are MDHEN and SYDVKM. The CDR3 sequence is CASSPGGGNQPQHF. The CDR3 DNA reads as TGTGCCAGCAGTCCCGGGGGGGGTAATCAGCCCCAGCATTTT.

Note on this clone: Mismatch with germline at one junction end may stem from a read error. The rearrangement uses TRBV6-4 and TRBJ2-7, with D unresolved. CDR3 length equals 15 residues. In germline, CDR1 is MRHNA, CDR2 SNTAGT. This chain's CDR3 is CANSVSCPVAYEQYF. CDR3 sequence (DNA): TGTGCCAACAGTGTCTCTTGTCCTGTTGCCTACGAGCAGTACTTC.

For this clone: This sample also contains other DNA sequences that code for the same CDR3. V gene TRBV4-1 combines with J gene TRBJ2-1; D is perhaps TRBD1 (5 bases). V lost 1 base to trimming and J lost 4 bases, with 5 bases between them. The CDR3 consists of 13 residues. The germline V gene has CDR1 MGHRA and CDR2 YSYEKL. Here the CDR3 DNA reads TGCGCCAGCAGCCAAGGACAGTACAATGAGCAGTTCTTC. Its protein is CASSQGQYNEQFF.

The chain is built from TRBV7-2 and TRBJ2-5, with D possibly matching TRBD1 (6 bases). The V and J ends lost 1 base and 3 bases respectively, with 9 bases between them. This CDR3 is 14 amino acids long. CDR1 and CDR2 from the germline V gene are SGHTA and FQGNSA. As DNA, the CDR3 is TGTGCCAGCAGCTTAGACGCAGGGGAAGAGACCCAGTACTTC. Translating gives CASSLDAGEETQYF.

This chain links TRBV6-5 with TRBJ1-2; 7 bases match TRBD1. Trimming cost V 5 bases and J 8 bases; bases outside gene matches: 8. CDR3 size: 13 residues. The germline gives CDR1 MNHEY, CDR2 SVGAGI. DNA for the CDR3: TGTGCCAGCAGTCCTACCCCGGACAGGGGCTACACCTTC. As protein: CASSPTPDRGYTF.

This chain links TRBV11-3 with TRBJ2-1; 10 bases line up with TRBD2. The CDR3 has 17 amino acids. The junction had 7 bases not matched to a gene; V was cut back by 4 bases and J by 1 base. CDR1 SGHNT and CDR2 YENEEA come from the germline V gene. CDR3 in amino acids: CASSSPTSGLSYNEQFF. CDR3 in DNA: TGTGCCAGCAGCTCGCCGACTAGCGGGTTGTCCTACAATGAGCAGTTCTTC.

The V gene is TRBV21-1, the J gene TRBJ2-7; the table gives TRBD2 as D, unverified against the DNA. TRBV21-1 is a recognized pseudogene. CDR3 length: 13 amino acids. Here the CDR3 DNA reads TGTGCCAGCAGCAAAGGGACTAACTACGAGCAGTACTTC. It yields the protein CASSKGTNYEQYF.

As to this clone: A read error may account for a junction end that differs from germline. The chain uses TRBV11-2 and TRBJ2-6; tentatively, D is TRBD1 (5 bases). CDR3 length equals 15 residues. Germline V lookup: CDR1 SGHAT, CDR2 FQNNGV. This chain's CDR3 is CASSSRSAGANGLTF. CDR3 sequence (DNA): TGTGCCAGCAGCTCCCGGTCTGCTGGGGCCAACGGCCTGACTTTC. The whole variable domain, filled in from reference TRBV11-2 and TRBJ2-6, reads EAGVAQSPRYKIIEKRQSVAFWCNPISGHATLYWYQQILGQGPKLLIQFQNNGVVDDSQLPKDRFSAERLKGVDSTLKIQPAKLEDSAVYLCASSSRSAGANGLTFGAGSRLTVL.

This rearrangement joins TRBV7-2 to TRBJ2-7, with D perhaps matching TRBD2 (6 bases). The CDR3 sequence is 15 residues long. Germline assignment: CDR1 SGHTA and CDR2 FQGNSA. Trimming stripped 3 bases from V and 5 bases from J, with 17 bases between. CDR3 region: CASSLTSTSSHEQYF. CDR3 DNA sequence: TGTGCCAGCAGCTTGACCTCGACTAGTAGCCACGAGCAGTACTTC.

The V call is TRBV2, the J call TRBJ2-4; 9 bases line up with TRBD1. This CDR3 region has 15 residues. The germline CDR1 and CDR2 sequences are SNHLY and FYNNEI. Germline trimming cut 1 base from V and 8 bases from J; bases unmatched to any gene: 6. This CDR3 reads CASSEGQGDRDIQYF. The CDR3 coding sequence is TGTGCCAGCAGTGAAGGTCAGGGGGACAGGGACATTCAGTACTTC. Looking up the rest from reference TRBV2 and TRBJ2-4 gives the full variable domain: EPEVTQTPSHQVTQMGQEVILRCVPISNHLYFYWYRQILGQKVEFLVSFYNNEISEKSEIFDDQFSVERPDGSNFTLKIRSTKLEDSAMYFCASSEGQGDRDIQYFGAGTRLSVL.

The genes are TRBV18 and TRBJ2-7; 8 bases match TRBD1. With 3 bases clipped from V and 7 bases from J, the junction kept 8 bases outside the gene matches. Germline CDR1 is KGHSH and CDR2 is LQKENI. The CDR3 totals 14 residues. Here the CDR3 DNA reads TGTGCCAGCTCACCGGGACAGGCCTTTGGGGAGCAGTACTTC. Translating it yields CASSPGQAFGEQYF.

The rearrangement links TRBV15 to TRBJ2-7, with 7 nucleotides matching TRBD2. CDR3 length: 19 residues. Germline V lookup: CDR1 LNHNV, CDR2 YYDKDF (reference sequence). The V and J ends lost 1 base and 2 bases, in that order; junction bases with no gene match: 17. DNA of the CDR3: TGTGCCACCAGCAGAGTACCCACCTTCCCTCCTAGCGGCCCCTACGAGCAGTACTTC. Residues: CATSRVPTFPPSGPYEQYF.

This clone was counted only a few times. The CDR3 region is CASSPGQGGLNEQFF. CDR3 DNA sequence: TGTGCCAGCAGCCCGGGACAGGGGGGATTGAATGAGCAGTTCTTC. The gene calls are TRBV7-9 and TRBJ2-1, with TRBD1 matching over 11 bases. Trimming cost V 5 bases and J 7 bases; bases outside gene matches: 7. Germline V gene lookup returns CDR1 SEHNR and CDR2 FQNEAQ (reference sequence). This CDR3 is 15 amino acids long.

This clone was seen a handful of times. The rearrangement links TRBV18 to TRBJ1-1; 8 bases fit TRBD1. Germline values: CDR1 KGHSH, CDR2 LQKENI. V shed 6 bases, J shed 1 base, and the junction held 4 bases outside the gene matches. This CDR3 region has 14 residues. In nucleotides, the CDR3 is TGTGCCAGCTCGGAGACAGGGGAGAACACTGAAGCTTTCTTT. This sequence encodes CASSETGENTEAFF.

The chain combines TRBV10-3 with TRBJ2-7; D call uncertain. V was trimmed by 8 bases and J by 5 bases, leaving 10 bases between them. There are 11 residues in the CDR3. CDR1 is ENHRY and CDR2 is SYGVKD in the germline V gene. CDR3 in amino acids: CAIELLNEQYF. The CDR3 nucleotides read TGTGCCATCGAACTACTTAACGAGCAGTACTTC.

V is TRBV5-1 and J is TRBJ1-6; the D is unclear. V lost 0 bases and J lost 7, with 8 bases in between. CDR1 is SGHRS, CDR2 YFSETQ, per germline. This CDR3 spans 14 amino acids. The CDR3 coding sequence is TGCGCCAGCAGCTTGGGCAGAAACAATTCACCCCTCCACTTT. Protein sequence: CASSLGRNNSPLHF.

This chain links TRBV7-6 with TRBJ2-1, with 12 bases fitting TRBD2. The CDR3 has 16 residues. The germline CDR1 and CDR2 sequences are SGHVS and FNYEAQ. V lost 3 bases, J lost 5 bases, and 5 bases stayed unmatched. Here the CDR3 DNA reads TGTGCCAGCAGCTTCCGACTAGCGGGGGTCGACAATGAGCAGTTCTTC. This encodes CASSFRLAGVDNEQFF.

The CDR3 DNA follows: TGTGCCAGTAGTATGAGGACAGAACAAGAGACCCAGTACTTC. It encodes CASSMRTEQETQYF. The rearrangement uses TRBV19 and TRBJ2-5; D is possibly TRBD1 (6 bases). V lost 3 bases to trimming and J lost 2 bases, with 10 bases between them. Germline values: CDR1 LNHDA, CDR2 SQIVND (reference sequence). The CDR3 has 14 amino acids.

The chain has TRBV5-6 and TRBJ2-3; D possibly corresponds to TRBD2 (6 bases). Germline CDR1 and CDR2: SGHDT and YYEEEE. CDR3 length equals 14 residues. Trimming shortened V by 0 bases and J by 4 bases, and 9 bases separated the two germline ends. The CDR3 DNA sequence: TGTGCCAGCAGCTTGGGTGGAGGGGCAGATACGCAGTATTTT. Translated: CASSLGGGADTQYF. Using reference TRBV5-6 and TRBJ2-3 for the parts outside the CDR3, the full variable domain is DAGVTQSPTHLIKTRGQQVTLRCSPKSGHDTVSWYQQALGQGPQFIFQYYEEEERQRGNFPDRFSGHQFPNYSSELNVNALLLGDSALYLCASSLGGGADTQYFGPGTRLTVL.

On this clone itself: One end of the junction does not line up with germline, which may come from a read error. The chain has TRBV28 and TRBJ1-5, with D perhaps TRBD1 (5 bases). The CDR3 has 15 amino acids. Per germline, CDR1 MDHEN and CDR2 SYDVKM. The CDR3 region is CASRFDSYSNQPQHF. The CDR3 nucleotides read TGTGCCAGCCGTTTCGACAGCTATAGCAATCAGCCCCAGCATTTT. The whole variable domain, remainder taken from reference TRBV28 and TRBJ1-5, is DVKVTQSSRYLVKRTGEKVFLECVQDMDHENMFWYRQDPGLGLRLIYFSYDVKMKEKGDIPEGYSVSREKKERFSLILESASTNQTSMYLCASRFDSYSNQPQHFGDGTRLSIL.

V is TRBV5-1 and J is TRBJ2-7, with 9 nucleotides matching TRBD2. This CDR3 has 14 residues. The J segment lost 5 bases and the V segment lost 0 bases, leaving 3 bases of the junction unmatched. CDR1 SGHRS and CDR2 YFSETQ come from the germline V gene. CDR3 nucleotide sequence: TGCGCCAGCAGCTTGGGGGGGACTAGCAACGAGCAGTACTTC. Translated: CASSLGGTSNEQYF. The full variable domain, in which reference TRBV5-1 and TRBJ2-7 provide the parts outside the CDR3, is KAGVTQTPRYLIKTRGQQVTLSCSPISGHRSVSWYQQTPGQGLQFLFEYFSETQRNKGNFPGRFSGRQFSNSRSEMNVSTLELGDSALYLCASSLGGTSNEQYFGPGTRLTVT.

About this clone itself: The junction departs from the called germline gene at one end, perhaps through a read error. The gene calls are TRBV28 and TRBJ2-6; maybe TRBD1 (5 bases). The germline V gene encodes CDR1 MDHEN and CDR2 SYDVKM. The CDR3 is 15 residues long. CDR3 residues: CASRGPHSGANGLTF. CDR3 nucleotides: TGTGCCAGCAGAGGACCTCACTCTGGGGCCAACGGCCTGACTTTC.

V usage is TRBV13 and J usage is TRBJ2-5; 8 nucleotides match TRBD2. The J call may be wrong; the DNA end is better matched by TRBJ2-7. The CDR3 runs 14 residues. CDR1 and CDR2 from the germline V gene are PRHDT and FYEKMQ (reference sequence). Here the CDR3 DNA reads TGTGCCAGCATCTCCGGGGGGGCAGCCTACGAGCAGTACTTC. The encoded protein is CASISGGAAYEQYF.